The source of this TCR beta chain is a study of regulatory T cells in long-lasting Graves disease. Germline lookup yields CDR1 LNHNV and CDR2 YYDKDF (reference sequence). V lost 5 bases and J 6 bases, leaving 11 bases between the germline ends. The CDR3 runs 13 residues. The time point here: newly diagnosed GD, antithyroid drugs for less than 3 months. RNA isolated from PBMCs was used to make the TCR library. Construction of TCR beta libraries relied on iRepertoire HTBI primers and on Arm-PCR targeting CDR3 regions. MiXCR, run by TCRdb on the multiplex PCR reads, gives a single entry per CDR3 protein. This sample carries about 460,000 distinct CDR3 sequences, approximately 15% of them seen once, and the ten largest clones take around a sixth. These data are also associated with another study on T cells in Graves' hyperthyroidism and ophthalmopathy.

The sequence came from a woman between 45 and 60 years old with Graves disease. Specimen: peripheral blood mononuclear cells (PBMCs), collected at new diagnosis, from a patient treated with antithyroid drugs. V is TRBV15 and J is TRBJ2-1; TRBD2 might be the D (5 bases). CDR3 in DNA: TGTGCCACCAGCCTCTCTAGCAGCAATGAGCAGTTCTTC. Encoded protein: CATSLSSSNEQFF.